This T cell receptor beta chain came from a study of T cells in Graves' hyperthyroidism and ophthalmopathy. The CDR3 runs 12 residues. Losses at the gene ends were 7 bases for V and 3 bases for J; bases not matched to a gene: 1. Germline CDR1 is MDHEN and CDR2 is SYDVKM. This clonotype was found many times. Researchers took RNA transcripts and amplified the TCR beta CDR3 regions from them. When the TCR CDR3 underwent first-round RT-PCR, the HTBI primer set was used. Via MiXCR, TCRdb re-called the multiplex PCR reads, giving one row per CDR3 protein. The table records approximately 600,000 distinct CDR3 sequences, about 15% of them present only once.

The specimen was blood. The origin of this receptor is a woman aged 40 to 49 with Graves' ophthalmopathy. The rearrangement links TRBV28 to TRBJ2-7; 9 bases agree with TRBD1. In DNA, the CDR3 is TGTGCCAGCAAGGACAGGGGCTACGAGCAGTACTTC. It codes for CASKDRGYEQYF.